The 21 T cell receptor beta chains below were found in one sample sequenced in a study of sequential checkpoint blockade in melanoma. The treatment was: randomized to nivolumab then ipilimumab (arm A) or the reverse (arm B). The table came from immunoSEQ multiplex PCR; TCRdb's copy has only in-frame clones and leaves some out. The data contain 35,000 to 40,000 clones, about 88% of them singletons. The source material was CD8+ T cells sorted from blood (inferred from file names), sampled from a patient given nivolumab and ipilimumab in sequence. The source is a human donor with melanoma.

CDR3 amino acids: CASKPGQGPYEQYV. The CDR3, as DNA: TGTGCCAGCAAGCCGGGACAGGGCCCATACGAGCAGTACGTC. The genes are TRBV11-3 and TRBJ2-7, with 9 bases identical to TRBD1. Germline CDR1 and CDR2: SGHNT and YENEEA. The CDR3 spans 14 residues. With V trimmed by 7 bases and J by 4 bases, 8 bases remained unmatched.

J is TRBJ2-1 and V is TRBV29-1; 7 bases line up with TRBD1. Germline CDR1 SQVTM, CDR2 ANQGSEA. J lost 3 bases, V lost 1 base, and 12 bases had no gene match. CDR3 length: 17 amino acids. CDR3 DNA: TGCAGCGTTGAAGCGGCCGAACAGGGGCGGATCTACAATGAGCAGTTCTTC. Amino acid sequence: CSVEAAEQGRIYNEQFF.

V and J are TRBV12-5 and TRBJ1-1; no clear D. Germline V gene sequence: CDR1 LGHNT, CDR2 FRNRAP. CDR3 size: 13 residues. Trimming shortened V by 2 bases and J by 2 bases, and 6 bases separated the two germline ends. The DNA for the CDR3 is TGTGCTAGTGGTTTGATGAGAAACACTGAAGCTTTCTTT. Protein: CASGLMRNTEAFF.

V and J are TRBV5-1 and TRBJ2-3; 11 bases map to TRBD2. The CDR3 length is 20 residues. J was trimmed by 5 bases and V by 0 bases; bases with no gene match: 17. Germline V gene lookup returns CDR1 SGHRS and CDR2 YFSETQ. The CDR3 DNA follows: TGCGCCAGCAGCTTGGCGCCAGGGACTAGCGGAAACGTCATGATAGATACGCAGTATTTT. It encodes CASSLAPGTSGNVMIDTQYF.

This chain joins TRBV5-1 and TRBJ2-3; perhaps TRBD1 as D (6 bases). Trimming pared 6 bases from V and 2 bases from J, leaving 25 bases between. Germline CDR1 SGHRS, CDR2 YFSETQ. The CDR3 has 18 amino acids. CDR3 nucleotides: TGCGCCAGCACCATGGGAACAACGGGACAAGAATACACAGATACGCAGTATTTT. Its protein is CASTMGTTGQEYTDTQYF.

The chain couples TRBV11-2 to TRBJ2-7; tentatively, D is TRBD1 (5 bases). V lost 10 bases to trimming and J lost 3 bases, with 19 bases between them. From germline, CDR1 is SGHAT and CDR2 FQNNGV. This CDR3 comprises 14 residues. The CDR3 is CAIKLQGNFYEQYF. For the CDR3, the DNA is TGTGCCATCAAGCTGCAGGGCAACTTCTACGAGCAGTACTTC.

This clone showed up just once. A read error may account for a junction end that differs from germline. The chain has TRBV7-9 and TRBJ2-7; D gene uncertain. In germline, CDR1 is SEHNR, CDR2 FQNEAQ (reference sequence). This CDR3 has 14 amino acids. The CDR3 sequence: CVSSSSESSYEQYF. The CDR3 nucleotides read TGTGTCAGCAGCTCTTCGGAGAGCTCCTACGAGCAGTACTTC.

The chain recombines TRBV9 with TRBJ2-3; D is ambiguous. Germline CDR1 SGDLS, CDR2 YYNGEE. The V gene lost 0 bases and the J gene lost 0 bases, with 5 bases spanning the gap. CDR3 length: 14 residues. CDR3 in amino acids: CASSVERSTDTQYF. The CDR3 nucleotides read TGTGCCAGCAGCGTAGAGAGAAGCACAGATACGCAGTATTTT. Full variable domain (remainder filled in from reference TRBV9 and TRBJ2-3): DSGVTQTPKHLITATGQRVTLRCSPRSGDLSVYWYQQSLDQGLQFLIQYYNGEERAKGNILERFSAQQFPDLHSELNLSSLELGDSALYFCASSVERSTDTQYFGPGTRLTVL.

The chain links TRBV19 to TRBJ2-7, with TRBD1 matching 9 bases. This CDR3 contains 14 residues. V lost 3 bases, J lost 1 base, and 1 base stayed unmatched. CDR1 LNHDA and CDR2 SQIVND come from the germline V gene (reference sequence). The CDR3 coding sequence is TGTGCCAGTAGTATCGGGACAGGGTCCTACGAGCAGTACTTC. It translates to CASSIGTGSYEQYF.

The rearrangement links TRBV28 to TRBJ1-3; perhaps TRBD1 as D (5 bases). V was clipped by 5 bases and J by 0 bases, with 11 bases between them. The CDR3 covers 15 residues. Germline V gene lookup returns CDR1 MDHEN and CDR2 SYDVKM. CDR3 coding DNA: TGTGCCAGCAGTAACAGGCAGACCTCTGGAAACACCATATATTTT. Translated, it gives CASSNRQTSGNTIYF. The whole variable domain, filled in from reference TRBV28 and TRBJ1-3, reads DVKVTQSSRYLVKRTGEKVFLECVQDMDHENMFWYRQDPGLGLRLIYFSYDVKMKEKGDIPEGYSVSREKKERFSLILESASTNQTSMYLCASSNRQTSGNTIYFGEGSWLTVV.

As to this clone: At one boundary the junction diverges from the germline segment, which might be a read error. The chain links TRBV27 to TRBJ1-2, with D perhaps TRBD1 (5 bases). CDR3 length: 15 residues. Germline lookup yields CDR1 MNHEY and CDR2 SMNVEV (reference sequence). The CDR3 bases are TGTGCCGGCAGCAATACCGGGGGTACCTGGTATGGCTACACCTTC. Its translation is CAGSNTGGTWYGYTF.

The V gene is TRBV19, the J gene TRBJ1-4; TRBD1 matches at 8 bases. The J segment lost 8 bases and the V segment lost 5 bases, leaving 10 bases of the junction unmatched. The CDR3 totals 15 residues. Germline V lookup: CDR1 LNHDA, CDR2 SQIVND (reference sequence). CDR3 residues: CASSAGQGSNEKLFF. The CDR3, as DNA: TGTGCCAGTAGTGCTGGACAGGGATCGAACGAAAAACTGTTTTTT. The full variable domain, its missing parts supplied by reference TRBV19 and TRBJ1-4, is DGGITQSPKYLFRKEGQNVTLSCEQNLNHDAMYWYRQDPGQGLRLIYYSQIVNDFQKGDIAEGYSVSREKKESFPLTVTSAQKNPTAFYLCASSAGQGSNEKLFFGSGTQLSVL.

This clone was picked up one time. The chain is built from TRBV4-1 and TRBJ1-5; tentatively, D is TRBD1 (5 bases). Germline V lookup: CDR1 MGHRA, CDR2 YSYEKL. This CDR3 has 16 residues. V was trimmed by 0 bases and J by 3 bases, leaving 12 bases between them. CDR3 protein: CASSQDTSTVNQPQHF. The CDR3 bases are TGCGCCAGCAGCCAAGATACTTCGACAGTCAATCAGCCCCAGCATTTT.

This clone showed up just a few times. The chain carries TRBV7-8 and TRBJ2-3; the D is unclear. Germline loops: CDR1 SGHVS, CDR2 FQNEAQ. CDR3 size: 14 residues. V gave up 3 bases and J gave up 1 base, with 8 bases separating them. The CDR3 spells CASSLGPGTDTQYF. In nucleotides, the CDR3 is TGTGCCAGCAGCTTGGGCCCCGGCACAGATACGCAGTATTTT.

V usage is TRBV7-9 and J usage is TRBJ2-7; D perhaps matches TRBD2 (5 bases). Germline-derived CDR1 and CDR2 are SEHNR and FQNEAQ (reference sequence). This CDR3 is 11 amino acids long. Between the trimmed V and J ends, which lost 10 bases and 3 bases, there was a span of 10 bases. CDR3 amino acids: CAIRRGYEQYF. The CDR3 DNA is TGTGCCATCCGCCGGGGCTACGAGCAGTACTTC. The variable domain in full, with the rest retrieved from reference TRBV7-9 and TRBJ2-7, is DTGVSQNPRHKITKRGQNVTFRCDPISEHNRLYWYRQTLGQGPEFLTYFQNEAQLEKSRLLSDRFSAERPKGSFSTLEIQRTEQGDSAMYLCAIRRGYEQYFGPGTRLTVT.

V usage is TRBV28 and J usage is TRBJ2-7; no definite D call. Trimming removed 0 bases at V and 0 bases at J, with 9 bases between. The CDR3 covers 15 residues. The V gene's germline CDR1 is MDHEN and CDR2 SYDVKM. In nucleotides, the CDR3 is TGTGCCAGCAGTTTATGGGGCCTCATCTCCTACGAGCAGTACTTC. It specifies CASSLWGLISYEQYF. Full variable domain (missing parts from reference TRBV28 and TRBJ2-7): DVKVTQSSRYLVKRTGEKVFLECVQDMDHENMFWYRQDPGLGLRLIYFSYDVKMKEKGDIPEGYSVSREKKERFSLILESASTNQTSMYLCASSLWGLISYEQYFGPGTRLTVT.

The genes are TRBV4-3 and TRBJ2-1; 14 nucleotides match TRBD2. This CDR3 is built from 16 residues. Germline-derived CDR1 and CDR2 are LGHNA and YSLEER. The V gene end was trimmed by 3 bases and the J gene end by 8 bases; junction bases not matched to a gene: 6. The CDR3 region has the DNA TGCGCCAGCAGCCATGGGACTAGCGGGAGTCAAGATGAGCAGTTCTTC. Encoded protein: CASSHGTSGSQDEQFF.

The CDR3 nucleotides are TGTGCCAGCAGTCCGATGACTAGCGGGCCTAGAATCTCCTACAATGAGCAGTTCTTC. Its protein is CASSPMTSGPRISYNEQFF. The chain links TRBV27 to TRBJ2-1, with TRBD2 identical over 10 bases. CDR1 is MNHEY and CDR2 is SMNVEV in the germline V gene (reference sequence). V was pared by 5 bases and J by 0 bases, with 13 bases of the junction left unmatched. The CDR3 runs 19 residues.

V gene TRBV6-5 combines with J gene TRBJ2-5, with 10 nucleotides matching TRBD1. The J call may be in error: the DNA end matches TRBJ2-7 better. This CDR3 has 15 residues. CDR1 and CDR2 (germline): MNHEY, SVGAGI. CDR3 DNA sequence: TGTGCCAGCAGTACCTGGGACAGGGGATCCTACGAGCAGTACTTC. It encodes CASSTWDRGSYEQYF.

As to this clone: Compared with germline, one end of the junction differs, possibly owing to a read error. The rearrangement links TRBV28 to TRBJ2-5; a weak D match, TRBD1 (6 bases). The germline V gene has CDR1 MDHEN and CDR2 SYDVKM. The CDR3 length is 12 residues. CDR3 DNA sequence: TGTGCCAGCAGTTTAGGGTCTACAGGGTGGAACTTC. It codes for CASSLGSTGWNF.

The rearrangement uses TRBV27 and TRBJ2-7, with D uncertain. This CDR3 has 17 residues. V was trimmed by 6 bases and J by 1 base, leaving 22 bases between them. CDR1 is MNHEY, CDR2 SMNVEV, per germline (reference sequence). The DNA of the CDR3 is TGTGCCAGCAGCCCCGGATACAGTGGTGGAAGGTCCTACGAGCAGTACTTC. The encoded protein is CASSPGYSGGRSYEQYF.